The clone carrying this T cell receptor beta chain was recorded a few times. Its antigen remains unknown. Amplified TCR beta CDR3 regions were obtained using RNA transcripts as template. HTBI primers served in a first-round RT-PCR, which a second-round multiplex PCR followed. Using its own MiXCR run on the multiplex PCR reads, TCRdb lists one record per CDR3 protein. This table has more than 1,000,000 distinct CDR3 sequences, 35% to 45% appearing once. The CDR3 covers 14 residues. Per germline, CDR1 MNHEY and CDR2 SVGAGI. Trimming removed 0 bases at V and 4 bases at J, with 6 bases between. This specimen comes from a study of Graves' ophthalmopathy and Graves' hyperthyroidism. Study conclusions and caveats: Stable hyperthyroidism and ophthalmopathy were told apart by a 13-signature model, which achieved about 90% sensitivity and around 80% specificity. Most thyroid-expanded clonotypes exceeding 0.001 frequency were also found in blood.

The receptor's source is an adult man with Graves' hyperthyroidism. Sequenced sample: peripheral blood or thyroid tissue (not recorded which). The rearrangement links TRBV6-5 to TRBJ2-2; no definite D call. CDR3 in amino acids: CASSYSDGTGELFF. In DNA form, the CDR3 reads TGTGCCAGCAGTTACTCGGACGGCACCGGGGAGCTGTTTTTT.